These 11 T cell receptor beta chains came from one sample sequenced in a study of tumor and adjacent non-tumor tissue in lung cancer. A modified ARM-PCR protocol with three rounds of nested PCR amplified TCRbeta. Using its own MiXCR run on the multiplex PCR reads, TCRdb lists one record per CDR3 protein. The table includes about 140,000 distinct CDR3 sequences, around two thirds detected once. No cell sorting was done before RNA was extracted from the tissue. The material sequenced was lung tumor tissue. These receptors all come from a man aged 55 to 70 with small cell lung cancer.

The V and J genes are TRBV5-1 and TRBJ2-1; 8 nucleotides match TRBD2. This CDR3 is built from 15 residues. Germline V gives CDR1 SGHRS, CDR2 YFSETQ. V dropped 3 bases and J dropped 4; count of bases not matched to a gene: 6. The CDR3 spells CASSSGGTRYNEQFF. The CDR3 DNA is TGCGCCAGCAGCTCGGGGGGGACTCGATACAATGAGCAGTTCTTC.

Regarding this clonotype: A single base separates this from a much larger clone, so it may be a read error. The chain combines TRBV20-1 with TRBJ1-1; D is uncertain. V lost 3 bases and J lost 4, with 12 bases in between. Germline-derived CDR1 and CDR2 are DFQATT and SNEGSKA (reference sequence). The CDR3 contains 13 residues. CDR3 sequence: CSARRKGGTEAFF. CDR3 DNA sequence: TGCAGTGCTAGGCGCAAGGGAGGCACTGAAGCTTTCTTT.

This sequence joins TRBV7-9 and TRBJ2-5, with 7 bases aligning to TRBD2. Germline values: CDR1 SEHNR, CDR2 FQNEAQ (reference sequence). V gave up 5 bases and J gave up 4 bases; unmatched junction bases: 13. This CDR3 region has 16 residues. CDR3 protein: CASSLPSGIERETQYF. The CDR3, as DNA: TGTGCCAGCAGCCTTCCTAGCGGTATTGAAAGAGAGACCCAGTACTTC.

With respect to this clonotype: One end of the junction fails to match germline, which may point to a read error. The CDR3 protein is CTSSLAPGHEYEQYF. The CDR3 DNA follows: TGTACCAGCAGCTTAGCCCCTGGACACGAATACGAGCAATACTTC. The chain links TRBV11-1 to TRBJ2-7; perhaps TRBD1 as D (5 bases). The CDR3 runs 15 residues. CDR1 is SGHAT and CDR2 is FQDESV in the germline V gene (reference sequence).

This clonotype has more than one count but fewer than ten. The rearrangement links TRBV28 to TRBJ1-3, with 7 bases identical to TRBD1. This CDR3 has 15 amino acids. From germline, CDR1 is MDHEN and CDR2 SYDVKM. After removal of 6 bases from V and 0 bases from J, the junction contained 5 bases not matched to a gene. CDR3 protein: CASSQGDLSGNTIYF. CDR3 DNA: TGTGCCAGCAGCCAGGGGGATCTCTCTGGAAACACCATATATTTT.

This clonotype was observed a single time. Here the CDR3 DNA reads TGTGCCAGCAGTGAACGAGCGGGAGGACGCACAGATACGCAGTATTTT. Protein: CASSERAGGRTDTQYF. The chain couples TRBV6-1 to TRBJ2-3, with TRBD2 matching 9 bases. Germline lookup yields CDR1 MNHNS and CDR2 SASEGT. The length of the CDR3 is 16 residues. Trimming at V came to 2 bases and at J to 1 base, leaving 4 bases not matched to a gene.

In the case of this clonotype: One junction end does not reproduce the germline sequence, and a read error may be involved. The V gene is TRBV28, the J gene TRBJ2-2; no reliable D call. The CDR3 contains 13 residues. CDR1 and CDR2 from the germline V gene are MDHEN and SYDVKM. CDR3 coding DNA: TGTGACAGCAGATGGGGTTCGGCCGGGGAGCTGTTTTTT. This sequence encodes CDSRWGSAGELFF.

Worth noting for this clonotype: The junction does not match germline at one end; this may be a read error. The chain has TRBV11-2 and TRBJ2-1, with 9 positions matching TRBD1. The CDR3 length is 15 residues. Germline lookup yields CDR1 SGHAT and CDR2 FQNNGV. The CDR3 is CDSSLTGGTYNEQFF. CDR3 nucleotides: TGTGACAGCAGCTTAACAGGGGGCACCTACAATGAACAGTTCTTC.

This clonotype occurred once. A read error is possible here, since a much larger clone lies one base away. The genes are TRBV20-1 and TRBJ2-2; TRBD1 is a possible D gene (6 bases). The CDR3 has 15 residues. CDR1 and CDR2 from the germline V gene are DFQATT and SNEGSKA (reference sequence). V lost 4 bases to trimming and J lost 7 bases, with 19 bases between them. The CDR3 sequence: CSATHSGTWVGELFF. DNA for the CDR3: TGCAGTGCTACGCATTCCGGGACATGGGTCGGGGAGCTGTTTTTT.

The V and J genes are TRBV11-3 and TRBJ2-1; 15 nucleotides match TRBD2. TRBJ2-7 explains the end of the DNA better; the J call may be wrong. The CDR3 has 17 residues. The germline CDR1 and CDR2 sequences are SGHNT and YENEEA. Here the CDR3 reads CASSYGLAGGPYNEQYF. For the CDR3, the DNA is TGTGCCAGCAGCTACGGACTAGCGGGAGGGCCCTACAATGAGCAGTACTTC.

This clonotype has just a few counts. Germline is not matched at one junction end, which may reflect a read error. This rearrangement joins TRBV24-1 to TRBJ2-3; maybe TRBD1 (6 bases). CDR3 length equals 18 residues. Germline CDR1 KGHDR, CDR2 SFDVKD. Here the CDR3 reads CATSDLGHRVFSTDTQYF. CDR3 DNA: TGTGCCACCAGTGATCTGGGACATCGAGTTTTTAGCACTGATACGCAGTATTTT.